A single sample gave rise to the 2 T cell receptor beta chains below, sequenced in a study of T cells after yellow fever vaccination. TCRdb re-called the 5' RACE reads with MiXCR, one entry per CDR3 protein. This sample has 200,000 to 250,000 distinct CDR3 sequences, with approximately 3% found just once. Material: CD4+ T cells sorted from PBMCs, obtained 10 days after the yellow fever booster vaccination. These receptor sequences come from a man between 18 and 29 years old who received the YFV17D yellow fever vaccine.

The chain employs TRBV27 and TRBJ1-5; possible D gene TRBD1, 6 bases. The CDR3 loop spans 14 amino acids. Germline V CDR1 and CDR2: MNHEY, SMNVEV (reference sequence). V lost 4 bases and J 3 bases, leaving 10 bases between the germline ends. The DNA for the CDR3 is TGTGCCAGCAGTTGGACAGTAGACAATCAGCCCCAGCATTTT. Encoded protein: CASSWTVDNQPQHF.

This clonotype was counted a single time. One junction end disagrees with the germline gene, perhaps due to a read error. CDR3 bases: TGTGCCTGCAGTTTAGCGCCAATTTCCGGGGGGGGCCGGTGGGAGCAGTACTTC. Its protein is CACSLAPISGGGRWEQYF. J is TRBJ2-7 and V is TRBV12-3 or TRBV12-4; TRBD2 aligns across 8 bases. This CDR3 contains 18 residues.